This entry features one T cell receptor (beta chain) sequence. Its target is unknown. This entry belongs to a study of long-term antiretroviral therapy in people with HIV. In germline, CDR1 is ENHRY, CDR2 SYGVKD. The CDR3 spans 12 residues. Trimming left V 9 bases short and J 7 bases short, with 15 bases between. One or more pre-ART and two or more post-ART PBMC samples were available from each donor. Treatment of all HIV participants took place in the United States. At survey level, the immunoSEQ assay was run in its v3.0 version. The repertoire was sequenced with immunoSEQ multiplex PCR; TCRdb's copy has only in-frame clones and lacks some. The sample lists about 34,000 clones, around 84% seen once, with more than 4.5% in the top ten. General study findings and limits: Diversity rose after ART but stayed below transplant donor controls. Controls had broader CDR3 length ranges than HIV repertoires did.

The source material was unsorted PBMCs, sampled just over 2.7 years before starting antiretroviral therapy. This sequence was found in a woman in her 30s with HIV. This sequence joins TRBV10-3 and TRBJ2-5, with unresolved D. CDR3: CAISDLFGTQYF. CDR3 nucleotides: TGTGCCATTTCTGATTTATTTGGGACCCAGTACTTC.